Presented here are 21 T cell receptor beta chains from one specimen sequenced in a study of T cells in Graves' hyperthyroidism and ophthalmopathy. Amplification yielded TCR beta CDR3 regions, with RNA transcripts as the source. First-round RT-PCR of the TCR CDR3 relied on the HTBI primer set. TCRdb re-called the multiplex PCR reads through MiXCR, storing one row per CDR3 protein. The top ten hold over 3.5% of the sample, which has approximately 630,000 distinct CDR3 sequences, about 16% seen once. Sequenced input: blood. Every receptor here comes from a young woman with Graves' hyperthyroidism.

Ten or more counts support this clonotype. The junction differs from germline at one of its ends, possibly a read error. J is TRBJ2-7 and V is TRBV2, with 11 bases matching TRBD2. Germline V gene data show CDR1 as SNHLY and CDR2 as FYNNEI. This CDR3 has 14 amino acids. The chain's CDR3 is CASSEVAGGYEQYF. The CDR3 nucleotides are TGTGCCAGCAGCGAAGTAGCGGGAGGGTACGAGCAGTACTTC.

This clonotype was detected many times. The chain links TRBV12-3 or TRBV12-4 to TRBJ1-1; the match to TRBD1 covers 7 bases. V lost 5 bases and J lost 14; bases outside the gene matches: 11. The CDR3 runs 12 residues. The CDR3 loop reads CASSQGGERWFF. DNA for the CDR3: TGTGCCAGCAGTCAGGGGGGGGAGCGGTGGTTCTTT.

This clonotype occurred a few times. V usage is TRBV18 and J usage is TRBJ2-1, with a weak D call TRBD2 (7 bases). The CDR3 totals 17 residues. Germline values: CDR1 KGHSH, CDR2 LQKENI. With 4 bases removed from V and 1 base from J, the gap between germline ends came to 17 bases. The CDR3 here is CASSRARGGMSYNEQFF. The CDR3, as DNA: TGTGCCAGCTCACGTGCAAGGGGGGGGATGTCCTACAATGAGCAGTTCTTC.

The V call is TRBV19, the J call TRBJ2-7; D remains unclear. CDR3 size: 13 residues. Trimming shortened V by 2 bases and J by 0 bases, and 5 bases separated the two germline ends. CDR1 and CDR2 from the germline V gene are LNHDA and SQIVND (reference sequence). CDR3: CASSITFSYEQYF. CDR3 DNA: TGTGCCAGTAGTATAACTTTCTCCTACGAGCAGTACTTC.

This clonotype came up many times. The chain combines TRBV5-1 with TRBJ2-7; D may be TRBD2 (5 bases). The length of the CDR3 is 14 residues. CDR1 SGHRS and CDR2 YFSETQ come from the germline V gene. V was pared by 4 bases and J by 2 bases, with 13 bases between. This CDR3 is CASSPPGVAYEQYF. The CDR3 bases are TGCGCCAGCAGCCCCCCCGGGGTGGCCTACGAGCAGTACTTC.

This clonotype has ten or more counts. The V call is TRBV7-2, the J call TRBJ2-5; no clear D gene. The CDR3 is 13 residues long. Trimming left V 3 bases short and J 0 bases short, with 5 bases between. Germline CDR1 and CDR2: SGHTA and FQGNSA. As DNA, the CDR3 is TGTGCCAGCAGCTTGAGCGACCAAGAGACCCAGTACTTC. Residues: CASSLSDQETQYF.

V gene TRBV2 combines with J gene TRBJ2-1; 9 nucleotides line up with TRBD2. Germline trimming cut 0 bases from V and 9 bases from J; bases unmatched to any gene: 6. There are 15 residues in the CDR3. The V gene's germline CDR1 is SNHLY and CDR2 FYNNEI. CDR3 region: CASSEARTSAGEQFF. CDR3 nucleotides: TGTGCCAGCAGTGAAGCGCGGACTAGCGCGGGTGAGCAGTTCTTC.

The CDR3 region is CASTNGVGSSNNEQFF. CDR3 nucleotide sequence: TGTGCCAGCACCAACGGTGTGGGCTCGTCAAACAATGAGCAGTTCTTC. The chain carries TRBV6-2 or TRBV6-3 and TRBJ2-1, with D unresolved. Trimming took 7 bases from V and 5 from J, leaving 21 bases between them. Germline values: CDR1 MNHEY, CDR2 SVGEGT. CDR3 length: 16 residues.

This clonotype was seen many times. The chain has TRBV3-1 and TRBJ2-5; TRBD2 might be the D (6 bases). Germline values: CDR1 LGHDT, CDR2 YNNKEL (reference sequence). V was clipped by 3 bases and J by 5 bases, with 7 bases between them. The CDR3 is 12 residues long. The chain's CDR3 is CASSHSGETQYF. The CDR3 DNA is TGTGCCAGCAGCCACAGCGGGGAGACCCAGTACTTC.

This clonotype was detected a few times. The chain joins TRBV5-4 to TRBJ2-7, with 8 bases aligning to TRBD1. The J segment lost 7 bases and the V segment lost 2 bases, leaving 5 bases of the junction unmatched. CDR3 size: 13 residues. Germline CDR1 SGHNT, CDR2 YYREEE (reference sequence). The CDR3, as DNA: TGTGCCAGCAGCTTTGGACAGGGTTGGGAGCAGTACTTC. As protein: CASSFGQGWEQYF.

The table lists this clonotype with many counts. The rearrangement joins TRBV30 to TRBJ2-7; the match to TRBD2 covers 11 bases. The CDR3 spans 16 residues. V was clipped by 2 bases and J by 7 bases; unmatched bases: 13. Germline CDR1 is GTSNPN and CDR2 is SVGIG (reference sequence). CDR3 loop: CAWSPRTSGPPREQYF. CDR3 coding DNA: TGTGCCTGGAGTCCTCGGACTAGCGGGCCGCCGAGGGAGCAGTACTTC.

In DNA, the CDR3 is TGTGCCAGCAGCGGAGAGGGGAGAGGGCTCGGCTACGAGCAGTACTTC. This gives the protein CASSGEGRGLGYEQYF. The V and J genes are TRBV11-1 and TRBJ2-7, with D tentatively TRBD1 or TRBD2 (5 bases each). Germline-derived CDR1 and CDR2 are SGHAT and FQDESV (reference sequence). The CDR3 has 16 amino acids. Trimming took 5 bases from V and 3 from J, leaving 20 bases between them.

The table lists this clonotype with a few counts. The rearrangement uses TRBV6-1 and TRBJ2-7; 13 nucleotides agree with TRBD2. Germline assignment: CDR1 MNHNS and CDR2 SASEGT. V shed 4 bases, J shed 3 bases, and the junction held 15 bases outside the gene matches. The CDR3 is 19 residues long. CDR3 residues: CASSGLGLAGRHKGYEQYF. CDR3 nucleotide sequence: TGTGCCAGCAGTGGCTTGGGACTAGCGGGACGACACAAAGGCTACGAGCAGTACTTC.

This clonotype was recorded at least ten times. V and J are TRBV5-5 and TRBJ2-1; possibly TRBD2 for D (5 bases). The CDR3 is 12 amino acids. Germline V CDR1 and CDR2: SGHKS, YYEKEE (reference sequence). V was cut by 2 bases and J by 5 bases, with 5 bases left in between. Here the CDR3 reads CASSFGDNEQFF. DNA for the CDR3: TGTGCCAGCAGCTTCGGGGACAATGAGCAGTTCTTC.

This clonotype was detected only a few times. The chain is built from TRBV4-2 and TRBJ2-3, with TRBD2 matching over 15 bases. Germline-derived CDR1 and CDR2 are LGHNA and YNFKEQ. The junction had 7 bases not matched to a gene; V was cut back by 3 bases and J by 0 bases. CDR3 size: 19 residues. DNA of the CDR3: TGTGCCAGCAGCCACGGGACTAGCGGGAGGTCTATGAGCACAGATACGCAGTATTTT. The encoded protein is CASSHGTSGRSMSTDTQYF.

This clonotype was seen only a few times. CDR3 DNA: TGCAGCGTTGAATTGGGGGGGGCCGGGGAGCCCCAGCATTTT. Its translation is CSVELGGAGEPQHF. The chain combines TRBV29-1 with TRBJ1-5, with D maybe TRBD1 (6 bases). V was clipped by 2 bases and J by 8 bases, with 16 bases between them. CDR3 length: 14 amino acids. Looked up from germline, CDR1 is SQVTM and CDR2 is ANQGSEA.

This clonotype was detected only a few times. The CDR3 coding sequence is TGTGCCAGCGGACCTCGCGGATCTGGAAACACCATATATTTT. Translation: CASGPRGSGNTIYF. The chain joins TRBV5-6 to TRBJ1-3; D not certain. Germline V gene lookup returns CDR1 SGHDT and CDR2 YYEEEE. Trimming stripped 7 bases from V and 1 base from J, with 12 bases between. This CDR3 has 14 amino acids.

The chain has TRBV4-1 and TRBJ2-2; unclear D gene. CDR3 size: 16 residues. With 4 bases removed from V and 3 bases from J, the gap between germline ends came to 15 bases. Germline CDR1 reads MGHRA; CDR2 reads YSYEKL. DNA for the CDR3: TGCGCCAGCAGCCTAACACCGTATAGGGACACCGGGGAGCTGTTTTTT. The encoded protein is CASSLTPYRDTGELFF.

The chain has TRBV11-3 and TRBJ2-5, with D perhaps matching TRBD1 or TRBD2 (5 bases each). The DNA end lines up better with TRBJ2-1; the J call may be wrong. CDR3 size: 13 residues. In germline, CDR1 is SGHNT, CDR2 YENEEA. CDR3 bases: TGTGCCAGCAGCTTAGGCCCCAGGGAGACCCAGTTCTTC. This translates into CASSLGPRETQFF.

This clonotype was seen ten or more times. The gene calls are TRBV12-3 or TRBV12-4 and TRBJ2-1, with TRBD2 matching over 8 bases. J lost 0 bases, V lost 3 bases, and 10 bases had no gene match. CDR3 length: 18 amino acids. CDR3 sequence reads: CASSLSILAGTSYNEQFF. The CDR3 DNA reads TGTGCCAGCAGTTTGTCCATCTTAGCGGGAACCTCCTACAATGAGCAGTTCTTC.

This clonotype was observed a handful of times. This chain uses TRBV4-3 with TRBJ2-7, with TRBD2 as a possible D gene (7 bases). Germline CDR1 is LGHNA and CDR2 is YSLEER. The CDR3 has 17 amino acids. The germline V and J ends were trimmed by 0 bases and 6 bases, with 21 bases remaining between them. The CDR3 DNA is TGCGCCAGCAGCCAAGATCCGGCGGGAGTTAGGGGGGGCGAGCAGTACTTC. Its protein is CASSQDPAGVRGGEQYF.